The clone carrying this T cell receptor (beta chain) was found once. The cohort comprised adults aged roughly 18 to 90 years residing in 20 to 30 US areas. Method: immunoSEQ multiplex PCR; TCRdb's copy keeps in-frame clones and lacks some. The table has 150,000 to 200,000 clones, 80% seen once. The sample belongs to a study of blood T cell repertoires in COVID-19. The length of the CDR3 is 16 residues. Germline CDR1 SEHNR, CDR2 FQNEAQ (reference sequence). V lost 5 bases to trimming and J lost 6 bases; unmatched junction nucleotides: 16. The source of this sequence is a woman in her sixties who had recovered from COVID-19. The sequenced material came from PBMCs or T cells enriched from blood (not recorded which). V and J are TRBV7-9 and TRBJ2-7; 7 bases are shared with TRBD1. In nucleotides, the CDR3 is TGTGCCAGCAGCCTTGCACTCCCTAGACAGGGCGGCGAGCAGTACTTC. Translating it yields CASSLALPRQGGEQYF.